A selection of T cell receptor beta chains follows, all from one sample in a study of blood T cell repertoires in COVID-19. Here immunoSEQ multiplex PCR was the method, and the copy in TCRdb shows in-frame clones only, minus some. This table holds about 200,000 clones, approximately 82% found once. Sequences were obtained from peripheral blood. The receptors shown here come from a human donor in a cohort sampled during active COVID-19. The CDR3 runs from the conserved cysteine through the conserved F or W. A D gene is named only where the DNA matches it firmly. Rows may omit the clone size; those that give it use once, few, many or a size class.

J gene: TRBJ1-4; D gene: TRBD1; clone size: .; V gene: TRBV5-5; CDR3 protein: CASSLTGGNEKLFF; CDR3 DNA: TGTGCCAGCAGCTTGACAGGGGGAAATGAAAAACTGTTTTTT
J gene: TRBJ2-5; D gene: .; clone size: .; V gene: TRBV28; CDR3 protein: CASSFGPTQYF; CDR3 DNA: TGTGCCAGCAGTTTTGGCCCGACCCAGTACTTC
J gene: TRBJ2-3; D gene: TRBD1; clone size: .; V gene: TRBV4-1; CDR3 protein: CASSLGQGKDTQYF; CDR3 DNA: TGCGCCAGCAGCCTCGGACAGGGTAAAGATACGCAGTATTTT
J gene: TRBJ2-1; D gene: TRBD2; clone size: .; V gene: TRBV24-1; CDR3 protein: CATSDLTSGSPSYNEQFF; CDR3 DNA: TGTGCCACCAGTGATTTGACTAGCGGGAGCCCCTCCTACAATGAGCAGTTCTTC
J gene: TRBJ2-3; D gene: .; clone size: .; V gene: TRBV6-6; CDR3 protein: CASSYRQTTDTQYF; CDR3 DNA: TGTGCCAGCAGTTACAGACAGACCACAGATACGCAGTATTTT
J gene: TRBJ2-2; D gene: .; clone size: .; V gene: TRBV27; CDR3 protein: CASSFLGSGYGELFF; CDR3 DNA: TGTGCCAGCAGTTTTCTCGGGTCCGGTTACGGGGAGCTGTTTTTT
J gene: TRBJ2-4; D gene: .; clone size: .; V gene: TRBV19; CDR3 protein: CASSARGDTLAKNIQYF; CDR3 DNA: TGTGCCAGTAGTGCCCGGGGGGACACCCTAGCCAAAAACATTCAGTACTTC
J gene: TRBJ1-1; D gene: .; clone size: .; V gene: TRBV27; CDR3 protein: CASSVGGGMNTEAFF; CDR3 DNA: TGTGCCAGCAGTGTAGGCGGGGGCATGAACACTGAAGCTTTCTTT
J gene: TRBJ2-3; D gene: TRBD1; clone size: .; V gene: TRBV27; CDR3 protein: CASSALLPAGGTDTQYF; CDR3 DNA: TGTGCCAGCAGCGCCCTGCTCCCGGCAGGGGGTACAGATACGCAGTATTTT
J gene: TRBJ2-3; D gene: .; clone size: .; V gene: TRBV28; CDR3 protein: CASSTTGTDTQYF; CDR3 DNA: TGTGCCAGCAGTACGACAGGCACAGATACGCAGTATTTT
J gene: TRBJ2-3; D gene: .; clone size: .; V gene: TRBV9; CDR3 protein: CASSAYTDTQYF; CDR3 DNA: TGTGCCAGCAGCGCCTACACAGATACGCAGTATTTT
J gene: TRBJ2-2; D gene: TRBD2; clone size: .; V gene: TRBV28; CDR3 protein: CASSFSWREVGTGELFF; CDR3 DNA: TGTGCCAGCAGTTTTAGTTGGCGGGAGGTTGGCACCGGGGAGCTGTTTTTT
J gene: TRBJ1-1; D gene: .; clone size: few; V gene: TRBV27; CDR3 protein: CASNYPPTEAFF; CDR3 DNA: TGTGCCAGCAACTACCCCCCGACTGAAGCTTTCTTT
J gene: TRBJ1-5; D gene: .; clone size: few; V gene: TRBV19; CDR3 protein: CASSIGTVQPQHF; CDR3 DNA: TGTGCCAGTAGTATAGGCACAGTTCAGCCCCAGCATTTT
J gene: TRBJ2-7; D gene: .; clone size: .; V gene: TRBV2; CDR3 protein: CASSEGAAQYF; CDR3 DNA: TGTGCCAGCAGTGAAGGAGCTGCGCAGTACTTC
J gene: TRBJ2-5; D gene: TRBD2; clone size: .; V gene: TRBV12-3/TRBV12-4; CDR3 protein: CASSPGLRETQYF; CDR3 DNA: TGTGCCAGCAGTCCGGGACTAAGAGAGACCCAGTACTTC
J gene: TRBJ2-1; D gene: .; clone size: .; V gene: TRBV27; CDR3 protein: CASSVSPYNEQFF; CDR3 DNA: TGTGCCAGCAGCGTATCCCCCTACAATGAGCAGTTCTTC
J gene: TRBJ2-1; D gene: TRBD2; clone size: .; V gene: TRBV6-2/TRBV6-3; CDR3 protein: CASSYQTSGRAHNEQFF; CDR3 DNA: TGTGCCAGCAGTTATCAGACTAGCGGGAGAGCTCACAATGAGCAGTTCTTC
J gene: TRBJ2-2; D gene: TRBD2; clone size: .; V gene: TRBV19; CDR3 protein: CASSSAGVLPGELFF; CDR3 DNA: TGTGCCAGTAGTTCCGCGGGAGTATTGCCCGGGGAGCTGTTTTTT
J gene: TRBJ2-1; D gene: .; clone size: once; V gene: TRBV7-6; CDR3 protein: CASSLRSWLVFEGGSYNEQFF; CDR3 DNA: TGTGCCAGCAGCTTAAGGTCGTGGCTAGTGTTCGAGGGTGGGTCCTACAATGAGCAGTTCTTC
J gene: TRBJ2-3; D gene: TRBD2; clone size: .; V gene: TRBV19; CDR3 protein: CASTHSGRRTDTQYF; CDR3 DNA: TGTGCCAGTACTCATAGCGGGCGACGCACAGATACGCAGTATTTT
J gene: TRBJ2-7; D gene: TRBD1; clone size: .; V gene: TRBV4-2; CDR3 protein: CASSARDRGTYEQYF; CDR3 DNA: TGTGCCAGCAGCGCCAGGGACAGGGGAACCTACGAGCAGTACTTC
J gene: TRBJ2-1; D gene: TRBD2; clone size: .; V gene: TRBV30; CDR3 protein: CAWSPSKTKREGLWDEQFF; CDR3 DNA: TGTGCCTGGAGTCCATCTAAAACGAAGCGGGAGGGCCTTTGGGATGAGCAGTTCTTC
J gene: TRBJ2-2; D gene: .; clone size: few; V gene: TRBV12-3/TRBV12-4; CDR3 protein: CASTLLTGELFF; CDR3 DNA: TGTGCCAGCACCCTACTCACCGGGGAGCTGTTTTTT
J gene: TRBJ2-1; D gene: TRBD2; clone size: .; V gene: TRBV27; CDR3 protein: CASRGLAGYYNEQFF; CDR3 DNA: TGTGCCAGCAGGGGGCTAGCGGGGTACTACAATGAGCAGTTCTTC
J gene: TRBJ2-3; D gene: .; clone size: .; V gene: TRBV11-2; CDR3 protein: CASSLGLRTTDTQYF; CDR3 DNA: TGTGCCAGCAGCTTAGGCTTGCGGACTACAGATACGCAGTATTTT
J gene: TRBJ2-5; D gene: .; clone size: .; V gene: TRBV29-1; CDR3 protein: CSFLRGGETQYF; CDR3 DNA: TGCAGCTTCCTGCGGGGTGGGGAGACCCAGTACTTC
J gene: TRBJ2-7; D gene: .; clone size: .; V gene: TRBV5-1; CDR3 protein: CASSLVGVWPDEQYF; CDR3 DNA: TGCGCCAGCAGCTTGGTAGGGGTCTGGCCCGACGAGCAGTACTTC
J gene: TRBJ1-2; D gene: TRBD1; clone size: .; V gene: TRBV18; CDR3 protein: CASSQGQNYGYTF; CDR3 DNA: TGTGCCAGCTCGCAGGGACAGAACTATGGCTACACCTTC
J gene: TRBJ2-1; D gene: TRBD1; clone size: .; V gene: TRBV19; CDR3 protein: CASSRGQGYEQFF; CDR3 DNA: TGTGCCAGTAGTAGAGGACAGGGGTATGAGCAGTTCTTC
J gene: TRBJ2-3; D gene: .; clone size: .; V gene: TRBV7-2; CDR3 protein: CASSLRGLGSSTDTQYF; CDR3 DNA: TGTGCCAGCAGCTTACGGGGATTGGGTTCTAGCACAGATACGCAGTATTTT
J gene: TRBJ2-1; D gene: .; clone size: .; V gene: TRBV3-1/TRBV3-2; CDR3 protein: CASSQDSGLTYNEQFF; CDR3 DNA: TGTGCCAGCAGCCAAGATAGCGGACTTACCTACAATGAGCAGTTCTTC
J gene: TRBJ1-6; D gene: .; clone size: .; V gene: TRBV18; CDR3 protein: CASSPEVLSPLHF; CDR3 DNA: TGTGCCAGCTCACCTGAGGTACTCTCACCCCTCCACTTT
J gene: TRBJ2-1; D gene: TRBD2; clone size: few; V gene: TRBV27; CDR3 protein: CASSSSRLAAGNNEQFF; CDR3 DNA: TGTGCCAGCAGTTCCTCAAGACTAGCCGCGGGAAACAATGAGCAGTTCTTC
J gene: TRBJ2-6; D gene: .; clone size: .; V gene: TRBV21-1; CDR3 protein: CASTPPRDRSGSGANVLTF; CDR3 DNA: TGTGCCAGCACCCCGCCGCGGGACAGGTCGGGCTCCGGGGCCAACGTCCTGACTTTC
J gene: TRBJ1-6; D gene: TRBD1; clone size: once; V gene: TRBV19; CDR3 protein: CASGDRGRNSPLHF; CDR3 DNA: TGTGCCAGTGGGGACAGGGGACGCAATTCACCCCTCCACTTT
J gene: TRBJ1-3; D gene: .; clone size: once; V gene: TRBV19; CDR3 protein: CASSREGGTIYF; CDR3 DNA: TGTGCCAGTAGTAGAGAAGGCGGCACCATATATTTT
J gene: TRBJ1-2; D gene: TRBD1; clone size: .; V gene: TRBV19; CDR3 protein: CASTAEGQGAKYGYTF; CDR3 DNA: TGTGCCAGTACCGCAGAAGGACAGGGGGCGAAGTATGGCTACACCTTC
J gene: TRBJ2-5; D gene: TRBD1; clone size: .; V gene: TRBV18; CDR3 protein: CASSAGQGSQETQYF; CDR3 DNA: TGTGCCAGCTCAGCGGGACAGGGGTCCCAAGAGACCCAGTACTTC
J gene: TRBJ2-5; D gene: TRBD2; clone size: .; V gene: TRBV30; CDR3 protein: CAWSVRTSSLGIETQYF; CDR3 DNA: TGTGCCTGGAGTGTCAGGACTAGCAGTTTAGGGATTGAGACCCAGTACTTC
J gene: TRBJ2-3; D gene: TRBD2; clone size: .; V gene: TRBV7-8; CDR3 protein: CASSPGGGGDTQYF; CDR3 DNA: TGTGCCAGCAGCCCTGGCGGGGGGGGAGATACGCAGTATTTT
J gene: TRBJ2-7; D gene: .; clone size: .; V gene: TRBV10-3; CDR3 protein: CAISGYQGRAYEQYF; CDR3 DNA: TGTGCCATCAGTGGGTACCAGGGGAGGGCCTACGAGCAGTACTTC
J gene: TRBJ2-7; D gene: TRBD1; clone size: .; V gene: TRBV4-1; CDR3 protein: CASSQRVTGGSYEQYF; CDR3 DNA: TGCGCCAGCAGCCAAAGAGTTACAGGGGGCTCCTACGAGCAGTACTTC